One and the same sample provided the 28 T cell receptor beta chains below, sequenced in a study of cytomegalovirus exposure and HLA in healthy donors. Amplification used 60 Vbeta primers and 13 Jbeta primers. TCRdb keeps only in-frame clones here, not all; method: immunoSEQ multiplex PCR. The repertoire includes 150,000 to 200,000 clones, around 80% of them detected once, and around 2.4% sits in the top ten. Source material: PBMCs. These receptors were obtained from a woman aged 25 to 39 in good health and CMV-seronegative.

The rearrangement links TRBV7-9 to TRBJ2-7; D gene uncertain. V was clipped by 4 bases and J by 1 base, with 14 bases between them. In germline, CDR1 is SEHNR, CDR2 FQNEAQ (reference sequence). The CDR3 has 15 amino acids. The CDR3 reads CASSSPLSSSYEQYF. CDR3 nucleotide sequence: TGTGCCAGCAGCTCACCCCTAAGTTCTTCCTACGAGCAGTACTTC.

The V gene is TRBV6-1, the J gene TRBJ2-7; D call uncertain. V was clipped by 7 bases and J by 2 bases, with 18 bases between them. Germline CDR1 reads MNHNS; CDR2 reads SASEGT. The CDR3 runs 15 residues. The CDR3, as DNA: TGTGCCAGCACCCCGGTCAGGTCAGATGCCTACGAGCAGTACTTC. Translated, it gives CASTPVRSDAYEQYF.

The CDR3 loop reads CASSIGAGIGYEQYF. Written as DNA, the CDR3 is TGTGCCAGTAGTATTGGGGCAGGGATAGGTTACGAGCAGTACTTC. The chain couples TRBV19 to TRBJ2-7, with D possibly matching TRBD1 (5 bases). Trimming stripped 3 bases from V and 4 bases from J, with 16 bases between. Germline assignment: CDR1 LNHDA and CDR2 SQIVND (reference sequence). This CDR3 has 15 amino acids.

This chain uses TRBV28 with TRBJ2-3, with 7 bases that match TRBD1. Per germline, CDR1 MDHEN and CDR2 SYDVKM. With 7 bases clipped from V and 5 bases from J, the junction kept 9 bases outside the gene matches. The CDR3 is 14 residues long. The DNA for the CDR3 is TGTGCCAGCACCTTCGACAGGGCCGAAGATACGCAGTATTTT. Its protein is CASTFDRAEDTQYF.

The rearrangement links TRBV25-1 to TRBJ2-7; 8 nucleotides match TRBD2. V shed 4 bases and J 4 bases; nucleotides not matched to a gene: 6. Germline V gene data show CDR1 as MGHDK and CDR2 as SYGVNS. CDR3 length equals 14 residues. The CDR3 DNA is TGTGCCAGCAGTGCTTTAGCGGGGTATTACGAGCAGTACTTC. Translating it yields CASSALAGYYEQYF.

V is TRBV5-6 and J is TRBJ1-5, with 7 bases fitting TRBD1. From germline, CDR1 is SGHDT and CDR2 YYEEEE. Germline trimming cut 1 base from V and 6 bases from J; bases unmatched to any gene: 7. CDR3 length: 15 residues. CDR3 coding DNA: TGTGCCAGCAGCTTGTGGGAAGGGGGCGGTCAGCCCCAGCATTTT. This encodes CASSLWEGGGQPQHF.

This clone showed up just a few times. V usage is TRBV6-5 and J usage is TRBJ2-7, with 8 bases fitting TRBD1. Trimming removed 1 base from V and 4 bases from J; junction bases left unmatched: 6. CDR1 and CDR2 from the germline V gene are MNHEY and SVGAGI. This CDR3 comprises 15 residues. The CDR3 coding sequence is TGTGCCAGCAGTTACTATCCAGGGGGCGGGTACGAGCAGTACTTC. This translates into CASSYYPGGGYEQYF.

This clone was found once. The chain recombines TRBV28 with TRBJ2-7; D unclear. The CDR3 contains 16 residues. Trimming cost V 5 bases and J 0 bases, with 17 bases left between them. Germline CDR1 MDHEN, CDR2 SYDVKM. The CDR3 bases are TGTGCCAGCAGTGCGGCGGCGGTAACTGACTCCTACGAGCAGTACTTC. Amino acid sequence: CASSAAAVTDSYEQYF.

About this clone: The junction departs from the called germline gene at one end, perhaps through a read error. The V gene is TRBV5-1, the J gene TRBJ2-6, with TRBD1 matching over 8 bases. Per the germline V gene, CDR1 is SGHRS and CDR2 is YFSETQ. The CDR3 covers 19 residues. The CDR3 loop reads CASSLAQGAGGSGANGLTF. The CDR3 region has the DNA TGCGCCAGCAGCTTGGCTCAGGGGGCCGGGGGCTCTGGGGCCAACGGCCTGACTTTC.

The chain carries TRBV2 and TRBJ2-6, with TRBD1 identical over 7 bases. Germline CDR1 is SNHLY and CDR2 is FYNNEI. The junction had 2 bases not matched to a gene; V was cut back by 5 bases and J by 1 base. This CDR3 is 15 amino acids long. The CDR3 bases are TGTGCCAGCAGTCGACAGGGATCTGGGGCCAACGTCCTGACTTTC. Its protein is CASSRQGSGANVLTF.

The chain combines TRBV6-5 with TRBJ1-2; D unclear. The V end lost 5 bases, the J end lost 4 bases, and 5 bases lay between the germline ends. The CDR3 totals 11 residues. Germline loops: CDR1 MNHEY, CDR2 SVGAGI. The CDR3 sequence: CASSEAYGYTF. CDR3 bases: TGTGCCAGCAGTGAAGCCTATGGCTACACCTTC.

The chain joins TRBV25-1 to TRBJ2-1; tentative D call: TRBD1 (5 bases). Germline CDR1 is MGHDK and CDR2 is SYGVNS. V lost 3 bases and J lost 0, with 12 bases in between. The CDR3 covers 16 residues. CDR3: CASSDQGKSSYNEQFF. CDR3 DNA: TGTGCCAGCAGTGACCAGGGAAAAAGCTCCTACAATGAGCAGTTCTTC.

The gene calls are TRBV28 and TRBJ1-2, with 7 bases aligning to TRBD1. The junction had 16 bases not matched to a gene; V was cut back by 7 bases and J by 8 bases. Germline V gene lookup returns CDR1 MDHEN and CDR2 SYDVKM. This CDR3 spans 15 amino acids. The CDR3 loop is CASIRLGLTGEGYTF. For the CDR3, the DNA is TGTGCCAGCATCCGTTTAGGACTAACAGGGGAGGGCTACACCTTC.

The J gene is TRBJ2-7, the V gene TRBV7-2, with a weak D call TRBD2 (5 bases). The CDR3 has 14 amino acids. V lost 2 bases and J lost 1, with 9 bases in between. CDR1 SGHTA and CDR2 FQGNSA come from the germline V gene. CDR3 in DNA: TGTGCCAGCAGCTTAATACGGGATTCCTACGAGCAGTACTTC. It is translated as CASSLIRDSYEQYF.

The genes are TRBV7-9 and TRBJ2-7; 9 bases agree with TRBD2. The junction had 12 bases not matched to a gene; V was cut back by 9 bases and J by 3 bases. CDR1 is SEHNR and CDR2 is FQNEAQ in the germline V gene (reference sequence). This CDR3 is built from 15 residues. The CDR3 loop is CASSKREVGNYEQYF. Here the CDR3 DNA reads TGTGCCAGTTCTAAGCGGGAGGTGGGAAACTACGAGCAGTACTTC. Full variable domain (missing parts from reference TRBV7-9 and TRBJ2-7): DTGVSQNPRHKITKRGQNVTFRCDPISEHNRLYWYRQTLGQGPEFLTYFQNEAQLEKSRLLSDRFSAERPKGSFSTLEIQRTEQGDSAMYLCASSKREVGNYEQYFGPGTRLTVT.

The chain combines TRBV28 with TRBJ2-7; TRBD1 agrees at 7 bases. This CDR3 is 16 amino acids long. The germline V gene encodes CDR1 MDHEN and CDR2 SYDVKM. V trimming: 4 bases; J trimming: 3 bases; junction bases outside the gene matches: 12. CDR3 region: CASSSKFGQVLYEQYF. CDR3 DNA: TGTGCCAGCAGTTCAAAATTCGGACAGGTCCTCTACGAGCAGTACTTC.

This chain joins TRBV5-4 and TRBJ2-1; possible D gene TRBD1, 7 bases. With 0 bases removed from V and 12 bases from J, the gap between germline ends came to 19 bases. Germline assignment: CDR1 SGHNT and CDR2 YYREEE (reference sequence). CDR3 length equals 15 residues. The CDR3 DNA sequence: TGTGCCAGCAGCTTGGCCGGGAAGGGGGCGGAGGGGCAGTTCTTC. It yields the protein CASSLAGKGAEGQFF.

This clone turned up a few times. The V and J genes are TRBV4-3 and TRBJ2-7; 7 nucleotides align to TRBD1. This CDR3 is 16 amino acids long. The V and J ends lost 0 bases and 3 bases, in that order; junction bases with no gene match: 8. The germline CDR1 and CDR2 sequences are LGHNA and YSLEER. The CDR3: CASSQDLNRGIYEQYF. The CDR3 DNA sequence: TGCGCCAGCAGCCAAGATCTCAACAGGGGAATCTACGAGCAGTACTTC.

The rearrangement uses TRBV30 and TRBJ2-1, with D unresolved. The CDR3 length is 15 residues. The germline V gene encodes CDR1 GTSNPN and CDR2 SVGIG (reference sequence). V lost 1 base to trimming and J lost 2 bases, with 12 bases between them. The CDR3 DNA reads as TGTGCCTGGAGTGCCAGCCTTGCGGCCTACAATGAGCAGTTCTTC. As protein: CAWSASLAAYNEQFF.

The rearrangement uses TRBV6-1 and TRBJ2-7, with 7 bases identical to TRBD1. The V gene end was trimmed by 5 bases and the J gene end by 0 bases; junction bases not matched to a gene: 4. The germline CDR1 and CDR2 sequences are MNHNS and SASEGT. The CDR3 has 14 residues. This CDR3 is CASSLTGSSYEQYF. Here the CDR3 DNA reads TGTGCCAGCAGTCTGACAGGGAGCTCCTACGAGCAGTACTTC.

V is TRBV19 and J is TRBJ2-3, with a possible D match to TRBD1 (5 bases). V was cut by 3 bases and J by 3 bases, with 10 bases left in between. CDR1 LNHDA and CDR2 SQIVND come from the germline V gene (reference sequence). This CDR3 is built from 14 residues. Here the CDR3 reads CASSIVSGTDTQYF. The CDR3 DNA follows: TGTGCCAGTAGTATTGTGTCAGGGACAGATACGCAGTATTTT. Together with reference TRBV19 and TRBJ2-3, the CDR3 gives the full variable domain: DGGITQSPKYLFRKEGQNVTLSCEQNLNHDAMYWYRQDPGQGLRLIYYSQIVNDFQKGDIAEGYSVSREKKESFPLTVTSAQKNPTAFYLCASSIVSGTDTQYFGPGTRLTVL.

This clone turned up a few times. V gene TRBV5-4 combines with J gene TRBJ2-7, with TRBD1 matching 8 bases. V lost 3 bases, J lost 3 bases, and 5 bases stayed unmatched. CDR1 and CDR2 (germline): SGHNT, YYREEE (reference sequence). This CDR3 has 14 amino acids. CDR3 protein: CASSSTGADYEQYF. The CDR3 nucleotides read TGTGCCAGCAGCTCGACAGGGGCGGACTACGAGCAGTACTTC.

The chain carries TRBV27 and TRBJ2-7; TRBD1 agrees at 7 bases. The CDR3 contains 14 residues. V lost 3 bases to trimming and J lost 0 bases; unmatched junction nucleotides: 2. CDR1 MNHEY and CDR2 SMNVEV come from the germline V gene (reference sequence). The CDR3 loop is CASSFTGDSYEQYF. The CDR3 DNA sequence: TGTGCCAGCAGTTTTACAGGGGACTCCTACGAGCAGTACTTC.

In this sample, this clone turned up a few times. Compared with germline, one end of the junction differs, possibly owing to a read error. The sample holds other DNA sequences that translate to the same CDR3. J is TRBJ1-5 and V is TRBV7-9, with D perhaps TRBD1 (6 bases). Germline CDR1 reads SEHNR; CDR2 reads FQNEAQ (reference sequence). CDR3 length: 16 amino acids. The CDR3 region is CSSSLGTGGAGQPQHF. In nucleotides, the CDR3 is TGTTCCAGCAGCTTAGGTACGGGGGGCGCGGGTCAGCCCCAGCATTTT. Together with reference TRBV7-9 and TRBJ1-5, the CDR3 gives the full variable domain: DTGVSQNPRHKITKRGQNVTFRCDPISEHNRLYWYRQTLGQGPEFLTYFQNEAQLEKSRLLSDRFSAERPKGSFSTLEIQRTEQGDSAMYLCSSSLGTGGAGQPQHFGDGTRLSIL.

The V gene is TRBV7-9, the J gene TRBJ1-2, with D unclear. The germline V gene has CDR1 SEHNR and CDR2 FQNEAQ (reference sequence). The CDR3 is 14 amino acids. Trimming removed 1 base from V and 4 bases from J, with 10 bases in between. The CDR3 DNA is TGTGCCAGCAGCTTAGAGGCGGGTCCCTATGGCTACACCTTC. Translation gives CASSLEAGPYGYTF.

Regarding this clone: At one boundary the junction diverges from the germline segment, which might be a read error. V usage is TRBV4-3 and J usage is TRBJ2-2; D is possibly TRBD1 (6 bases). Looked up from germline, CDR1 is LGHNA and CDR2 is YSLEER. This CDR3 is 15 amino acids long. CDR3 in DNA: TGCGCCAGCAGCCAAGACACAGGGAACGCCGGGGAGCTGTTTTTT. It translates to CASSQDTGNAGELFF.

The chain joins TRBV10-3 to TRBJ1-1, with D hard to call. Trimming stripped 0 bases from V and 3 bases from J, with 8 bases between. This CDR3 contains 14 residues. CDR1 ENHRY and CDR2 SYGVKD come from the germline V gene. The CDR3 spells CAISESRRDTEAFF. CDR3 sequence (DNA): TGTGCCATCAGTGAGTCCAGGAGGGACACTGAAGCTTTCTTT.

The chain has TRBV6-5 and TRBJ2-7; maybe TRBD2 (6 bases). The CDR3 loop spans 15 amino acids. Germline CDR1 reads MNHEY; CDR2 reads SVGAGI. The V end was cut by 5 bases, the J end by 0 bases, with 14 bases between. This CDR3 reads CASSLGLSSSYEQYF. The CDR3, as DNA: TGTGCCAGCAGTCTCGGACTAAGCTCCTCCTACGAGCAGTACTTC.